These 12 T cell receptor beta chains share one sample of origin, sequenced in a study of tumor-infiltrating lymphocytes in localized non-small cell lung cancer. Using immunoSEQ multiplex PCR, the repertoire was profiled, and TCRdb retains in-frame clones only, with some absent. In the table there are 9,500 to 10,000 clones, roughly 70% of which are singletons. Sequencing was performed on lung tumor tissue. The source of these receptors is a human donor with non-small cell lung cancer.

This CDR3 is CASSQGEVGRNYGYTF. The DNA of the CDR3 is TGTGCCAGCAGCCAAGGGGAGGTAGGGAGGAACTATGGCTACACCTTC. This chain links TRBV4-2 with TRBJ1-2; D uncertain. There are 16 residues in the CDR3. The germline gives CDR1 LGHNA, CDR2 YNFKEQ. V lost 1 base and J lost 2, with 14 bases in between.

The chain is built from TRBV5-1 and TRBJ1-2; 8 positions match TRBD1. Germline V CDR1 and CDR2: SGHRS, YFSETQ. This CDR3 spans 16 amino acids. Trimming took 0 bases from V and 4 from J; bases not matched to a gene: 8. The CDR3 nucleotides read TGCGCCAGCAGCTTGGGGGAGACAGGGGTCGGCTATGGCTACACCTTC. This sequence encodes CASSLGETGVGYGYTF.

J is TRBJ2-5 and V is TRBV5-1, with 8 bases fitting TRBD2. The CDR3 length is 14 residues. Germline trimming cut 0 bases from V and 2 bases from J; bases unmatched to any gene: 0. Germline assignment: CDR1 SGHRS and CDR2 YFSETQ. CDR3 protein: CASSLGLAQETQYF. The CDR3 DNA follows: TGCGCCAGCAGCTTGGGACTAGCGCAAGAGACCCAGTACTTC. Full variable domain (rest looked up from reference TRBV5-1 and TRBJ2-5): KAGVTQTPRYLIKTRGQQVTLSCSPISGHRSVSWYQQTPGQGLQFLFEYFSETQRNKGNFPGRFSGRQFSNSRSEMNVSTLELGDSALYLCASSLGLAQETQYFGPGTRLLVL.

A remark on this clone: In the same sample, other DNA sequences code for this CDR3. The chain is built from TRBV5-4 and TRBJ1-2; D unresolved. Trimming removed 3 bases from V and 4 bases from J, with 7 bases in between. CDR3 length: 12 amino acids. The germline CDR1 and CDR2 sequences are SGHNT and YYREEE (reference sequence). The CDR3 region has the DNA TGTGCCAGCAGCTCGGACCGCTATGGCTACACCTTC. It encodes CASSSDRYGYTF.

This chain connects TRBV30 to TRBJ2-2, with D tentatively TRBD1 (6 bases). V was cut by 1 base and J by 7 bases, with 13 bases left in between. CDR3 size: 14 residues. CDR1 is GTSNPN and CDR2 is SVGIG in the germline V gene (reference sequence). The CDR3 is CAWSARTVGGELFF. DNA of the CDR3: TGTGCCTGGAGTGCCCGGACAGTCGGCGGGGAGCTGTTTTTT.

The chain uses TRBV6-6 and TRBJ2-7; D call uncertain. The length of the CDR3 is 12 residues. Germline assignment: CDR1 MNHNY and CDR2 SVGAGI (reference sequence). Deletions cut 3 bases from V and 6 bases from J, with 9 bases between. CDR3 sequence: CASSYIVSEQYF. DNA of the CDR3: TGTGCCAGCAGTTATATTGTGAGCGAGCAGTACTTC.

The chain uses TRBV2 and TRBJ2-7; D perhaps matches TRBD1 (5 bases). Germline CDR1 reads SNHLY; CDR2 reads FYNNEI. V was trimmed by 8 bases and J by 2 bases, leaving 10 bases between them. The CDR3 extends over 12 amino acids. The chain's CDR3 is CASGAVPYEQYF. DNA for the CDR3: TGTGCCAGCGGGGCAGTGCCCTACGAGCAGTACTTC.

For this clone: The same CDR3 arises from other DNA sequences in this sample as well. The chain joins TRBV6-5 to TRBJ2-7; D uncertain. V lost 0 bases to trimming and J lost 1 base, with 7 bases between them. This CDR3 is built from 14 residues. Per the germline V gene, CDR1 is MNHEY and CDR2 is SVGAGI. For the CDR3, the DNA is TGTGCCAGCAGTTACTCATGGCAGTCCTACGAGCAGTACTTC. Translated, it gives CASSYSWQSYEQYF.

This clone was observed a handful of times. The chain has TRBV27 and TRBJ1-2; tentatively, D is TRBD1 (5 bases). Per germline, CDR1 MNHEY and CDR2 SMNVEV (reference sequence). The CDR3 runs to 14 residues. The ends were cut back, 5 bases at V and 6 bases at J, with 16 bases in the middle. CDR3 protein: CASSLLTGTDGYTF. CDR3 bases: TGTGCCAGCAGTCTCCTGACCGGGACCGATGGCTACACCTTC.

The CDR3 spells CASSQIQETQYF. The CDR3 bases are TGCGCCAGCAGCCAGATCCAAGAGACCCAGTACTTC. The rearrangement links TRBV5-1 to TRBJ2-5; D is unresolved. The CDR3 loop spans 12 amino acids. Germline V gene lookup returns CDR1 SGHRS and CDR2 YFSETQ. Trimming took 4 bases from V and 1 from J, leaving 5 bases between them.

This chain connects TRBV6-5 to TRBJ2-4; D possibly matches TRBD1 or TRBD2 (5 bases each). In germline, CDR1 is MNHEY, CDR2 SVGAGI. This CDR3 is built from 15 residues. Trimming shortened V by 5 bases and J by 7 bases, and 18 bases separated the two germline ends. The CDR3 nucleotides read TGTGCCAGCAGTGCTCGGGACCCTCGATCCAACATTCAGTACTTC. Translation gives CASSARDPRSNIQYF.

This chain joins TRBV10-3 and TRBJ2-1; the D gene is possibly TRBD1 (6 bases). V was pared by 6 bases and J by 4 bases, with 13 bases between. Looked up from germline, CDR1 is ENHRY and CDR2 is SYGVKD. The CDR3 consists of 14 residues. The CDR3 DNA reads as TGTGCCATCAGAACAGGGTTGGGGTACAATGAGCAGTTCTTC. It is translated as CAIRTGLGYNEQFF.